This T cell receptor (beta chain) was sequenced in a study of radiotherapy plus CTLA-4 blockade in lung cancer. About the study: 18% of patients responded objectively, and about 32% achieved disease control.

Regarding this clone: The target antigen is unknown.

From germline, CDR1 is MNHEY and CDR2 SVGAGI. V lost 5 bases to trimming and J lost 8 bases; unmatched junction nucleotides: 5. This CDR3 is built from 13 residues. Study-wide findings and caveats: Tumor-origin TCR clones grew in blood after radiotherapy plus ipilimumab.

Method: immunoSEQ multiplex PCR; TCRdb's copy keeps in-frame clones and lacks some. The sample has around 56,000 clones, roughly 80% seen once. The sample was peripheral blood, taken from a patient treated with radiotherapy plus ipilimumab. This sequence joins TRBV6-5 and TRBJ1-2; 10 bases align to TRBD1. This sequence originates from a human donor with non-small cell lung cancer who had a complete response to radiotherapy plus ipilimumab. CDR3 sequence reads: CASSGGQGRGYTF. In DNA, the CDR3 is TGTGCCAGCAGTGGGGGACAGGGGAGAGGCTACACCTTC.